This T cell receptor (beta chain) appears in the sequencing data of a study of tumor-infiltrating lymphocytes in glioblastoma multiforme. Study conclusions and caveats: No surface-marker sorting into functional T cell subtypes was done. TCR plus mutation findings rest on a single glioblastoma patient.

The CDR3 has 12 amino acids. Germline V gives CDR1 SQVTM, CDR2 ANQGSEA. Concerning this clonotype itself: Antigen specificity is unknown. The junction departs from the called germline gene at one end, perhaps through a read error.

TCR beta libraries were built from RNA through three nested multiplex PCR rounds using modified ARM-PCR. TCRdb passed the multiplex PCR reads through MiXCR, listing each CDR3 protein once. The sample shows about 13,000 distinct CDR3 sequences, around 60% of them seen only once. The clonotype was recovered from a male donor with glioblastoma. The sequencing input was brain tumor tissue. V gene TRBV29-1 combines with J gene TRBJ1-2; TRBD1 matches 8 bases. CDR3 DNA sequence: TGCCGCGTTTTGGGGCAGGGGGCAGGCTACACCTTC. It is translated as CRVLGQGAGYTF.